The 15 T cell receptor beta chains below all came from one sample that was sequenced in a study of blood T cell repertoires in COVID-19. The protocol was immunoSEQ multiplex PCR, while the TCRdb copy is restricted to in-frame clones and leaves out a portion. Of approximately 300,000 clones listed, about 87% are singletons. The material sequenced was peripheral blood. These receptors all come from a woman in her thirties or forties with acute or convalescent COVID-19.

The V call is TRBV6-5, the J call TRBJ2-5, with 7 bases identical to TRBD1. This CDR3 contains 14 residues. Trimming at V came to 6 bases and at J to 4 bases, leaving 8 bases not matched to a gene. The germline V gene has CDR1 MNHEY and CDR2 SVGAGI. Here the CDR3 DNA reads TGTGCCAGCAGCTTACAGGGGAACGGAGAGACCCAGTACTTC. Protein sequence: CASSLQGNGETQYF.

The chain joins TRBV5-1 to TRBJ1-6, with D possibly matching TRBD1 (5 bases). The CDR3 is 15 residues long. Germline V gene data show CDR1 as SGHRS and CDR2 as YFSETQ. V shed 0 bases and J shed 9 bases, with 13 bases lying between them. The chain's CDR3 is CASSLEWGDSSPLHF. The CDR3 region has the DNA TGCGCCAGCAGCTTGGAATGGGGGGATAGTTCACCCCTCCACTTT.

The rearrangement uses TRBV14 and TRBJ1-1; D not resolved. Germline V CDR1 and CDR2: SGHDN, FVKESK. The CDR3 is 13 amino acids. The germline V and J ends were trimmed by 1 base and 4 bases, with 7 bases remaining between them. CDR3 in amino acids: CASSQVTGTEAFF. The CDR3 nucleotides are TGTGCCAGCAGCCAAGTGACTGGCACTGAAGCTTTCTTT.

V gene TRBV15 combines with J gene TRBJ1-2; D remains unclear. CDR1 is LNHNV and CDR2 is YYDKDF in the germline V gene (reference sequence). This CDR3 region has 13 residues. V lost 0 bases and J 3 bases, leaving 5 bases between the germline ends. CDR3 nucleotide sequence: TGTGCCACCAGCAGAGATATTGACTATGGCTACACCTTC. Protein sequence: CATSRDIDYGYTF.

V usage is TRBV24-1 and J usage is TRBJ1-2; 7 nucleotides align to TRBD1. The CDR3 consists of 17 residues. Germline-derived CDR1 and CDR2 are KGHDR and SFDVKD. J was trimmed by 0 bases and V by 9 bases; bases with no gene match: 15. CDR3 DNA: TGTGCCACCCGGGGCCGGGACAGCACCCTTACTAACTATGGCTACACCTTC. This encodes CATRGRDSTLTNYGYTF.

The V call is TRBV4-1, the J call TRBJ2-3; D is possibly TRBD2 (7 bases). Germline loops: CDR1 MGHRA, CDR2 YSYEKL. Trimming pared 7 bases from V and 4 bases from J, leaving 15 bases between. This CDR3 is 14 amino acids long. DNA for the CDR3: TGCGCCAGCACCTCGGGGGGCCCCCCAGATACGCAGTATTTT. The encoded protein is CASTSGGPPDTQYF.

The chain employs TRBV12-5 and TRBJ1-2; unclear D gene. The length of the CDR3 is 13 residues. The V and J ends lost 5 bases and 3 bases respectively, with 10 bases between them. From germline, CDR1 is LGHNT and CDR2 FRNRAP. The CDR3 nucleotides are TGTGCTAGTGGTCCCCGGGAGGACTATGGCTACACCTTC. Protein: CASGPREDYGYTF.

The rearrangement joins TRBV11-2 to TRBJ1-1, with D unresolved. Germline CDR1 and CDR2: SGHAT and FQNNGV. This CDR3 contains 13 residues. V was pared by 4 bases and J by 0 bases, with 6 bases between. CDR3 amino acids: CASSSDMNTEAFF. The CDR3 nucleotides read TGTGCCAGCAGCTCAGACATGAACACTGAAGCTTTCTTT. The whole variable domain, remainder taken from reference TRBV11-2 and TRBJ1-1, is EAGVAQSPRYKIIEKRQSVAFWCNPISGHATLYWYQQILGQGPKLLIQFQNNGVVDDSQLPKDRFSAERLKGVDSTLKIQPAKLEDSAVYLCASSSDMNTEAFFGQGTRLTVV.

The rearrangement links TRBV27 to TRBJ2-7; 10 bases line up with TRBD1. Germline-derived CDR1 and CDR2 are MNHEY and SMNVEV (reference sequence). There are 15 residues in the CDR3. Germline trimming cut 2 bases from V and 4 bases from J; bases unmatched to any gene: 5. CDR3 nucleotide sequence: TGTGCCAGCAGTTTACGACAGGGGGCGGGGTACGAGCAGTACGTC. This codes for CASSLRQGAGYEQYV.

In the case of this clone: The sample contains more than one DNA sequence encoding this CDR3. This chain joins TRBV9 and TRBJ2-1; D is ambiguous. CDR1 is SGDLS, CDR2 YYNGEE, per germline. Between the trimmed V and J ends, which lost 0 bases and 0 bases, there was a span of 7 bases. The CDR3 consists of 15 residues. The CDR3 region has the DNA TGTGCCAGCAGCGTAGCGCTGAGCTCCTACAATGAGCAGTTCTTC. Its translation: CASSVALSSYNEQFF.

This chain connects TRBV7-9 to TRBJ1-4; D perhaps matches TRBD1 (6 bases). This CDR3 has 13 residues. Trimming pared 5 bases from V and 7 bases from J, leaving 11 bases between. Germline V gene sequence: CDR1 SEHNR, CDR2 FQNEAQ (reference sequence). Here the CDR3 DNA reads TGTGCCAGCAGCCCTAGACAGGCTGAAAAACTGTTTTTT. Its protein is CASSPRQAEKLFF.

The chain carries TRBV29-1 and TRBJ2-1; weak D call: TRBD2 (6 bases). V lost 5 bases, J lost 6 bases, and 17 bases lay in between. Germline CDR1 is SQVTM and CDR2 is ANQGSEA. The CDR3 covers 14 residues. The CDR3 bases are TGCAGCGTTTCCCGACTGGGGACTTCCAATGAGCAGTTCTTC. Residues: CSVSRLGTSNEQFF.

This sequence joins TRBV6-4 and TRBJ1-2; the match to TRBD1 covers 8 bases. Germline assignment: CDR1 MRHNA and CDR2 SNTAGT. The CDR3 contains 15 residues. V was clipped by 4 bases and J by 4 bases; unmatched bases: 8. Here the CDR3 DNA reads TGTGCCAGCAGTGTTGGACAGGGTAGTGGCTATGGCTACACCTTC. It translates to CASSVGQGSGYGYTF.

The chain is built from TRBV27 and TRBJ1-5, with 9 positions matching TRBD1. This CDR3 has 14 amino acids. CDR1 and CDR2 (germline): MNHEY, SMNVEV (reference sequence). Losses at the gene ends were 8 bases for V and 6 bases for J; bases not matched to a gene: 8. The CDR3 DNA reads TGTGCCAGCGGCCGGGACAGGGTAAGTCAGCCCCAGCATTTT. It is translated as CASGRDRVSQPQHF.

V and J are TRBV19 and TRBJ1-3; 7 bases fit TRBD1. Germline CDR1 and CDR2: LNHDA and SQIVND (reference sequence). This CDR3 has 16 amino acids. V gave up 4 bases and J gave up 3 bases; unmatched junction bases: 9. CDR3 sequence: CASSTLGTGDGNTIYF. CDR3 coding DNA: TGTGCCAGTAGTACACTTGGCACAGGGGATGGAAACACCATATATTTT.